A selection of T cell receptor beta chains follows, all from one sample in a study of T cell repertoires in cytomegalovirus infection. Each CDR3 protein gets one entry after TCRdb re-called the reads with MiXCR. This sample yields roughly 760,000 distinct CDR3 sequences, of which about 40% are seen a single time; roughly 2.8% belongs to the top ten. Sequences were obtained from PBMCs. The receptors derive from a human donor in good health (CMV status not recorded). Some clones in this sample may be carry-over from other donors' samples. CDR3s include the opening cysteine and the closing phenylalanine or tryptophan. Each record gives: V gene, CDR3 protein.

>TRBV7-2
CASTRGRLASGHNEQFF
>TRBV19
CASILRGNSNQPQHF
>TRBV19
CASTAGPDTQYF
>TRBV7-9
CASSLAGQGNQPQHF
>TRBV9
CASSEARGAKNIQYF
>TRBV19
CASSILRDGSYTF
>TRBV7-2
CASSPDRGDPDYF
>TRBV7-8
CASSFPRLAGVQDTQYF
>TRBV7-6
CASSLGVRTSGDLEQYF
>TRBV28
CASSRATGSGEAFF
>TRBV20-1
CSARDLRARETQYF
>TRBV5-5
CASSVDRVEKLFF
>TRBV4-2
CASSQGAANNSPLHF
>TRBV7-2
CASSPRTSGTSYEQYF
>TRBV19
CASSWSHQLQGAANYGYTF
>TRBV7-8
CASSSRTSPPYNEQFF
>TRBV5-3
CASRPTGSMNTEAFF
>TRBV12-3/TRBV12-4
CASSSDSKGRRNTISF
>TRBV28
CASRLSPKNSQYF
>TRBV25-1
CASSEGPAGAEETQYF
>TRBV12-3/TRBV12-4
CASSYRGQGEQYF
>TRBV7-2
CASSSPTGTPLGTDTQYF
>TRBV24-1
CAVEGHYGYTF
>TRBV5-6
CASTRTLPGEKLFF
>TRBV6-5
CASRERGTGELFF
>TRBV28
CASSPLQGAFYNEQFF
>TRBV7-9
CASSLAGGKITEAFF